This TCR beta chain was sequenced for a study of beta chain features in type 1 diabetes. Study-level information: Healthy donors and patients had similar age, gender and cell yields.

Study-level points and caveats: In all four CD4+ subsets, TCRB CDR3 length was significantly, moderately reduced in type 1 diabetes. Insertions at VDJ junctions were less frequent in type 1 diabetes patients. These patients also deleted more nucleotides at the same junctions.

CD45RO/CCR7/CD25/CD127/CD95/CD27 sorting isolated CD4+ naive, central memory, regulatory and stem cell-like memory cells. The germline V gene has CDR1 SGHTA and CDR2 FQGNSA. The CDR3 contains 16 residues. Trimming stripped 4 bases from V and 1 base from J, with 15 bases between. As for this clone: Its cognate antigen is unknown.

What was sequenced were expressed TCRB transcripts, since all of the isolated RNA had been reverse transcribed. Only in-frame clones appear in the TCRdb table, and some are missing; sequencing was by immunoSEQ multiplex PCR. The sample comprises some 410,000 clones, 9.5% to 12% of which are singletons, and about 0.045% rests with the top ten. This TCR came from a woman under 30 in good health. The sample was naive CD4+ T cells from blood. The chain has TRBV7-2 and TRBJ2-3; a possible D gene is TRBD1 (5 bases). As DNA, the CDR3 is TGTGCCAGCAGCTCGCTCTTGTGGGGCGGCACAGATACGCAGTATTTT. It translates to CASSSLLWGGTDTQYF.